Listed below are T cell receptor beta chains from one sample, sequenced in a study of T-cell memory formation after mild COVID-19. TCRdb reprocessed the 5' RACE reads via MiXCR and lists one record per CDR3 protein. The sample has roughly 180,000 distinct CDR3 sequences; under 20% are singletons. The specimen sequenced was PBMCs or a T cell subset sorted from them (not recorded which). The receptors here all came from a man aged 18 to 30 who had mild COVID-19 (a few samples of this study predate the infection). Cell type and time point are not known. Both conserved end residues are part of each CDR3. D genes are given only for firm matches. A row's size may be missing; if present it is once, few, many or a size class.

j_call	clone_size	d_call	v_call	cdr3_nt	cdr3_aa
TRBJ1-1	few	-	TRBV12-5	TGTGCTAGTGGTTTGGCCGGAGGAGGGCAGATGAACACTGAAGCTTTCTTT	CASGLAGGGQMNTEAFF
TRBJ1-5	few	TRBD1	TRBV12-3/TRBV12-4	TGTGCCAGCAGTTTCGGTACAGGGGTCCGTCATCAGCCCCAGCATTTT	CASSFGTGVRHQPQHF
TRBJ1-1	few	-	TRBV20-1	TGCAGTGCTAATATGAACACTGAAGCTTTCTTT	CSANMNTEAFF
TRBJ1-5	-	-	TRBV6-5	TGTGCCAGCAGCCAGGGGCGGGCTCAGCCCCAGCATTTT	CASSQGRAQPQHF
TRBJ2-4	few	-	TRBV5-1	TGCGCCAGCAGCCGGGACATAGCCAAAAACATTCAGTACTTC	CASSRDIAKNIQYF
TRBJ2-1	few	TRBD2	TRBV20-1	TGCAGTGCCCCGTGGAGGCCTAGCGGGAGTGAGCAGTTCTTC	CSAPWRPSGSEQFF
TRBJ2-5	-	-	TRBV15	TGTGCCACCAGCAGAGAGGGACGGCAGGGCGGGACCCAGTACTTC	CATSREGRQGGTQYF
TRBJ1-1	few	TRBD1	TRBV4-2	TGTGCCAGCGGCGGACAGGAGAACACTGAAGCTTTCTTT	CASGGQENTEAFF
TRBJ2-3	few	-	TRBV5-1	TGCGCCAGCAGCTTGGGCGGCACGTCTAGCACAGATACGCAGTATTTT	CASSLGGTSSTDTQYF
TRBJ2-3	-	TRBD2	TRBV6-6	TGTGCCAGCAGTTTTACTAGCGGGGGGTCGGATACGCAGTATTTT	CASSFTSGGSDTQYF
TRBJ1-6	-	-	TRBV6-5	TGTGCCAGCAGTTACGATAGTAACTCCTATAATTCACCCCTCCACTTT	CASSYDSNSYNSPLHF
TRBJ2-7	few	-	TRBV5-1	TGCGCCAGCAGCTTCGAACAGGGTACCCACGAGCAGTACTTC	CASSFEQGTHEQYF
TRBJ1-1	few	-	TRBV7-9	TGTGCCAGCAGCCCGAGGGAGGCGACCCAGAACACTGAAGCTTTCTTT	CASSPREATQNTEAFF
TRBJ2-2	few	TRBD1	TRBV10-3	TGTGCCATCAGTGTCAGGGGACAGACGAACACCGGGGAGCTGTTTTTT	CAISVRGQTNTGELFF
TRBJ1-1	few	-	TRBV6-5	TGTGCCAGCAGTTACGTGGGGGGAAAGACTGAAGCTTTCTTT	CASSYVGGKTEAFF
TRBJ2-2	-	TRBD1	TRBV20-1	TGCAGTGCTACCGGGACAGGGGGCTCGTACACCGGGGAGCTGTTTTTT	CSATGTGGSYTGELFF
TRBJ1-1	many	-	TRBV3-1	TGTGCCAGCAGCCAAGTCGCATCAAACACTGAAGCTTTCTTT	CASSQVASNTEAFF
TRBJ2-5	-	-	TRBV20-1	TGCAGTGCTAGGTACTCAACCCGGGGAGAGACCCAGTACTTC	CSARYSTRGETQYF
TRBJ1-2	-	-	TRBV4-3	TGCGCCAGCAGCCAAGGCCCGAGACTAGGTTATGGCTACACCTTC	CASSQGPRLGYGYTF
TRBJ1-2	few	-	TRBV5-1	TGCGCCAGCAGTTTGGGGACGACAGACTATGGCTACACCTTC	CASSLGTTDYGYTF
TRBJ2-3	-	-	TRBV10-3	TGTGCCATCAGCGGTGAGGGGTGGCGGGCAGATACGCAGTATTTT	CAISGEGWRADTQYF
TRBJ2-4	many	-	TRBV5-1	TGCGCCAGCAGCCCGGCAGGTCCGGGAGACATTCAGTACTTC	CASSPAGPGDIQYF
TRBJ2-5	many	-	TRBV6-5	TGTGCCAGCACCGAGTCAGCGGTAGAGACCCAGTACTTC	CASTESAVETQYF
TRBJ2-3	few	TRBD2	TRBV19	TGTGCCAGTAGTATTCGGCTAGCGGGGACCACAGATACGCAGTATTTT	CASSIRLAGTTDTQYF
TRBJ1-1	few	-	TRBV10-3	TGTGCCATCAGTGGGACGAAGGGCGACACTGAAGCTTTCTTT	CAISGTKGDTEAFF
TRBJ2-2	few	TRBD1	TRBV5-4	TGTGCCAGCAGCTTGGGACAGGGAAGAGGAACCGGGGAGCTGTTTTTT	CASSLGQGRGTGELFF
TRBJ2-1	-	-	TRBV7-9	TGTGCCAGCAGCTTAGGCCCATCGCGGGGTGAGCAGTTCTTC	CASSLGPSRGEQFF
TRBJ2-7	-	TRBD1	TRBV5-1	TGCGCCAGCAGCGACGGACAGGGAGGAAAGCAGTACTTC	CASSDGQGGKQYF
TRBJ1-2	-	-	TRBV28	TGTGCCAGCAGAGGTACAGAAAACTATGGCTACACCTTC	CASRGTENYGYTF
TRBJ1-5	few	-	TRBV4-1	TGCGCCAGCAGCCAAGATCCTTCATCAGCAGGCGGAGGTTATAGCAATCAGCCCCAGCATTTT	CASSQDPSSAGGGYSNQPQHF
TRBJ2-1	-	-	TRBV2	TGTGCCAGCGGAGTGCTCGAAGGGAATGAGCAGTTCTTC	CASGVLEGNEQFF
TRBJ1-4	few	-	TRBV4-3	TGCGCCAGCGGACCGGGGAGAGAAAAACTGTTTTTT	CASGPGREKLFF
TRBJ2-1	many	-	TRBV10-2	TGCGCCAGCAGCCCCGGGCCTCTAGCCATCGGGGATGGTGAGCAGTTCTTC	CASSPGPLAIGDGEQFF
TRBJ1-4	-	-	TRBV20-1	TGCAGTGCTAGTTTCCTAGATAAACAGGAAAAACTGTTTTTT	CSASFLDKQEKLFF
TRBJ1-5	-	-	TRBV7-9	TGTGCCAGCAGCATAGGGGCGGGTCAGCCCCAGCATTTT	CASSIGAGQPQHF
TRBJ1-4	-	-	TRBV6-2/TRBV6-3	TGTGCCAGCAGTTACGAAAGGGGCGAAAAACTGTTTTTT	CASSYERGEKLFF
TRBJ2-1	-	-	TRBV20-1	TGCAGTGCTAGAGGCCACCCCTCCTACAATGAGCAGTTCTTC	CSARGHPSYNEQFF
TRBJ2-1	few	TRBD1	TRBV3-1	TGTGCCAGCAGCCCTCGGGACAGGGGAGAGAATGAGCAGTTCTTC	CASSPRDRGENEQFF
TRBJ2-2	few	-	TRBV12-3/TRBV12-4	TGTGCCAGCAGTCCGTACCGGGAGCTGTTTTTT	CASSPYRELFF
TRBJ1-2	-	-	TRBV11-2	TGTGCCAGCAGCCAGGAGGCGTTCTCTCGCTACACCTTC	CASSQEAFSRYTF